The 27 T cell receptor beta chains given below trace back to one sample, sequenced in a study of spatial heterogeneity in lung cancer. Time point of the sample: sample taken at primary tumor resection. TCRdb re-derived calls from the 5' RACE reads in MiXCR, one entry per CDR3 protein. The sample yields more than 60,000 distinct CDR3 sequences, 8% seen once. The input for sequencing was PBMCs, taken at surgery. The receptors stem from a male donor with early-stage non-small cell lung cancer.

Many counts were recorded for this clonotype. The genes are TRBV2 and TRBJ2-2, with D perhaps given as TRBD1 or TRBD2 (6 bases each). The CDR3 is 15 residues long. CDR1 is SNHLY, CDR2 FYNNEI, per germline. Trimming took 11 bases from V and 7 from J, leaving 23 bases between them. The CDR3 DNA follows: TGTGCCGCCCTAGGGGGGTTATCTTCCAGCGGGGAGCTGTTTTTT. This codes for CAALGGLSSSGELFF.

This clonotype was counted a few times. V and J are TRBV12-3 or TRBV12-4 and TRBJ1-2; D remains ambiguous. CDR3 length: 14 amino acids. Between the trimmed V and J ends, which lost 2 bases and 8 bases, there was a span of 15 bases. CDR3 amino acids: CASSLSVWVDGYTF. In DNA, the CDR3 is TGTGCCAGCAGTTTAAGTGTCTGGGTCGACGGCTACACCTTC.

The genes are TRBV6-2 or TRBV6-3 and TRBJ2-7, with D unclear. The CDR3 is made up of 13 amino acids. V lost 4 bases and J lost 3, with 10 bases in between. In germline, CDR1 is MNHEY, CDR2 SVGEGT. The CDR3 is CASSLEAIYEQYF. The DNA of the CDR3 is TGTGCCAGCAGTTTAGAAGCGATCTACGAGCAGTACTTC.

This clonotype appeared many times. The chain couples TRBV12-3 or TRBV12-4 to TRBJ2-7; the match to TRBD2 covers 7 bases. This CDR3 has 12 amino acids. J lost 3 bases, V lost 4 bases, and 0 bases had no gene match. The CDR3 here is CASSSGGYEQYF. The CDR3 DNA reads as TGTGCCAGCAGTTCGGGGGGCTACGAGCAGTACTTC.

In regard to this clonotype: Since a much larger clone is just one base distant, this may be a read error. V is TRBV19 and J is TRBJ2-1; 7 bases agree with TRBD2. The CDR3 sequence is 15 residues long. Germline V lookup: CDR1 LNHDA, CDR2 SQIVND (reference sequence). The CDR3: CASRTGVAGYNEQLF. The CDR3 nucleotides read TGTGCCAGTAGGACCGGGGTAGCGGGTTACAATGAGCAGCTCTTC.

This clonotype was seen a few times. This chain connects TRBV6-5 to TRBJ2-7; TRBD2 aligns across 7 bases. Trimming cost V 0 bases and J 2 bases; bases outside gene matches: 4. The CDR3 totals 15 residues. Germline V gene lookup returns CDR1 MNHEY and CDR2 SVGAGI. The CDR3 reads CASSYSGREPYEQYF. CDR3 in DNA: TGTGCCAGCAGTTACTCGGGGCGGGAGCCCTACGAGCAGTACTTC.

This clonotype was found many times. The chain carries TRBV28 and TRBJ2-5, with D perhaps TRBD1 (5 bases). Germline V lookup: CDR1 MDHEN, CDR2 SYDVKM. CDR3 length: 13 residues. V was cut by 8 bases and J by 7 bases, with 17 bases left in between. CDR3 loop: CASLHPGAGTQYF. CDR3 DNA sequence: TGTGCCAGCCTCCACCCTGGGGCAGGGACCCAGTACTTC. The complete variable domain, with remaining parts taken from reference TRBV28 and TRBJ2-5, reads DVKVTQSSRYLVKRTGEKVFLECVQDMDHENMFWYRQDPGLGLRLIYFSYDVKMKEKGDIPEGYSVSREKKERFSLILESASTNQTSMYLCASLHPGAGTQYFGPGTRLLVL.

This clonotype was observed a few times. The chain uses TRBV7-8 and TRBJ1-5; D is unresolved. Deletions cut 5 bases from V and 5 bases from J, with 19 bases between. Germline V gives CDR1 SGHVS, CDR2 FQNEAQ. This CDR3 has 16 amino acids. Here the CDR3 DNA reads TGTGCCAGCAGCCCCTGGACTCCTGGGAACCATCAGCCCCAGCATTTT. This encodes CASSPWTPGNHQPQHF. Full variable domain (missing parts from reference TRBV7-8 and TRBJ1-5): GAGVSQSPRYKVAKRGQDVALRCDPISGHVSLFWYQQALGQGPEFLTYFQNEAQLDKSGLPSDRFFAERPEGSVSTLKIQRTQQEDSAVYLCASSPWTPGNHQPQHFGDGTRLSIL.

This clonotype was seen many times. The chain carries TRBV20-1 and TRBJ2-3, with D perhaps given as TRBD1 or TRBD2 (6 bases each). CDR1 and CDR2 from the germline V gene are DFQATT and SNEGSKA (reference sequence). The V and J ends lost 6 bases and 3 bases respectively, with 19 bases between them. CDR3 size: 15 residues. The CDR3 loop reads CSAIGGPGPTDTQYF. The CDR3 DNA is TGCAGTGCCATCGGGGGCCCCGGGCCGACAGATACGCAGTATTTT.

This clonotype showed up just a few times. The chain couples TRBV5-6 to TRBJ1-2; no firm D call. This CDR3 contains 11 residues. V gave up 1 base and J gave up 6 bases, with 4 bases separating them. Germline loops: CDR1 SGHDT, CDR2 YYEEEE. The CDR3 DNA follows: TGTGCCAGCAGCTTGAATGATGGCTACACCTTC. It translates to CASSLNDGYTF.

This clonotype has a handful of counts. This chain uses TRBV29-1 with TRBJ1-1; no reliable D call. This CDR3 spans 14 amino acids. Germline V lookup: CDR1 SQVTM, CDR2 ANQGSEA. V was trimmed by 0 bases and J by 5 bases, leaving 13 bases between them. The CDR3 loop reads CSVEDINRWTEAFF. The CDR3 coding sequence is TGCAGCGTTGAAGATATAAACCGTTGGACTGAAGCTTTCTTT.

The chain uses TRBV19 and TRBJ2-2; D uncertain. Germline lookup yields CDR1 LNHDA and CDR2 SQIVND (reference sequence). This CDR3 spans 11 amino acids. V was cut by 8 bases and J by 7 bases, with 8 bases left in between. The CDR3 bases are TGTGCCAGTCCCGGTGGCGGGGAGCTGTTTTTT. This translates into CASPGGGELFF.

This clonotype appeared many times. The V call is TRBV10-3, the J call TRBJ2-7; 10 bases align to TRBD1. J gave up 4 bases and V 6 bases, and 9 bases lay outside the gene matches. From germline, CDR1 is ENHRY and CDR2 SYGVKD. This CDR3 contains 15 residues. The DNA for the CDR3 is TGTGCCATCAGGACGGACAGGGGGACCGTGTACGAGCAGTACTTC. Its protein is CAIRTDRGTVYEQYF.

This clonotype has at least ten counts. The rearrangement links TRBV5-1 to TRBJ2-7, with TRBD2 matching 11 bases. The V gene end was trimmed by 0 bases and the J gene end by 5 bases; junction bases not matched to a gene: 7. The germline V gene encodes CDR1 SGHRS and CDR2 YFSETQ. CDR3 length: 16 residues. The CDR3 is CASSLGLAGPDDEQYF. The CDR3 region has the DNA TGCGCCAGCAGCTTGGGACTAGCGGGACCTGACGACGAGCAGTACTTC.

The genes are TRBV9 and TRBJ1-6, with unresolved D. V lost 4 bases and J 6 bases, leaving 11 bases between the germline ends. In germline, CDR1 is SGDLS, CDR2 YYNGEE. CDR3 size: 14 residues. CDR3 amino acids: CASSPGPLNSPLHF. CDR3 DNA: TGTGCCAGCAGCCCAGGACCGCTTAATTCACCCCTCCACTTT.

This chain joins TRBV5-1 and TRBJ2-7; 10 bases match TRBD2. Germline CDR1 is SGHRS and CDR2 is YFSETQ. The CDR3 runs to 15 residues. Trimming cost V 4 bases and J 3 bases; bases outside gene matches: 7. CDR3 amino acids: CASSPGTSGVYEQYF. DNA of the CDR3: TGCGCCAGCAGCCCAGGCACTAGCGGGGTCTACGAGCAGTACTTC. Complete variable domain (other parts from reference TRBV5-1 and TRBJ2-7): KAGVTQTPRYLIKTRGQQVTLSCSPISGHRSVSWYQQTPGQGLQFLFEYFSETQRNKGNFPGRFSGRQFSNSRSEMNVSTLELGDSALYLCASSPGTSGVYEQYFGPGTRLTVT.

This clonotype was seen repeatedly, ten times or more. The chain recombines TRBV7-2 with TRBJ1-5; D uncertain. CDR1 SGHTA and CDR2 FQGNSA come from the germline V gene. Trimming shortened V by 2 bases and J by 7 bases, and 27 bases separated the two germline ends. This CDR3 is 19 amino acids long. The CDR3 loop is CASSLKRQEGFPESQPQHF. The CDR3 coding sequence is TGTGCCAGCAGCTTAAAGCGGCAGGAAGGTTTCCCCGAGTCCCAGCCCCAGCATTTT.

This clonotype was seen more than once but under ten times. The V call is TRBV5-1, the J call TRBJ2-7; 7 nucleotides line up with TRBD1. V shed 4 bases and J 5 bases; nucleotides not matched to a gene: 9. Germline V gives CDR1 SGHRS, CDR2 YFSETQ. The CDR3 is 14 residues long. CDR3 sequence reads: CASSVDGQAHEQYF. CDR3 nucleotide sequence: TGCGCCAGCAGCGTGGACGGACAGGCCCACGAGCAGTACTTC.

A remark on this clonotype: Possible read error: a much larger clone is one base away. V is TRBV10-2 and J is TRBJ2-5; 7 nucleotides agree with TRBD1. Germline V CDR1 and CDR2: WSHSY, SAAADI. The CDR3 is made up of 14 amino acids. V gave up 6 bases and J gave up 0 bases; unmatched junction bases: 4. CDR3 bases: TGCGCCAGCAGCGGGACAGTGAACCAAGAGACCCAGTACTTC. Its protein is CASSGTVNQETQYF.

This clonotype was detected a few times. The CDR3 reads CASSPPLGNEQFF. As DNA, the CDR3 is TGTGCCAGCAGTCCCCCCCTAGGAAATGAGCAGTTCTTC. This chain links TRBV12-3 or TRBV12-4 with TRBJ2-1; D remains unclear. The CDR3 totals 13 residues. V lost 5 bases and J 7 bases, leaving 12 bases between the germline ends.

Only a few counts were recorded for this clonotype. V and J are TRBV20-1 and TRBJ1-5; D may be TRBD1 (5 bases). The ends were cut back, 0 bases at V and 3 bases at J, with 15 bases in the middle. This CDR3 has 16 residues. Germline CDR1 reads DFQATT; CDR2 reads SNEGSKA (reference sequence). CDR3 bases: TGCAGTGCTAGAGATGCGCTGGGGGGATACAATCAGCCCCAGCATTTT. Its translation: CSARDALGGYNQPQHF.

The J gene is TRBJ1-6, the V gene TRBV20-1; the match to TRBD1 covers 8 bases. Germline V gives CDR1 DFQATT, CDR2 SNEGSKA (reference sequence). V dropped 1 base and J dropped 9; count of bases not matched to a gene: 11. The CDR3 is 16 residues long. DNA for the CDR3: TGCAGTGCTAGAGTCGCGTCGACAGGGGTGACTTCACCCCTCCACTTT. Its protein product is CSARVASTGVTSPLHF.

A note on this clonotype: Germline is not matched at one junction end, which may reflect a read error. The rearrangement links TRBV4-3 to TRBJ2-6; 7 bases are a match to TRBD1. The CDR3 spans 18 residues. CDR1 and CDR2 from the germline V gene are LGHNA and YSLEER. CDR3 sequence (DNA): TGCGCCAGCACCCAAGGGACAGTCGGGGCGTGGGGGGCCAACGTCCTGACTTTC. Translation gives CASTQGTVGAWGANVLTF.

This clonotype has ten or more counts. One end of the junction is discordant with germline, which a read error may explain. The chain combines TRBV7-9 with TRBJ2-7; 7 bases fit TRBD2. The CDR3 spans 13 residues. The germline V gene encodes CDR1 SEHNR and CDR2 FQNEAQ (reference sequence). The DNA of the CDR3 is TGTGCCAGCAGCCTAGCGGACTCCTACGAGCAGTACTTC. Translation: CASSLADSYEQYF.

CDR3 in DNA: TGCGCCAGCAGCTTTACACGAAGCTCCTACAATGAGCAGTTCTTC. This translates into CASSFTRSSYNEQFF. The chain carries TRBV5-1 and TRBJ2-1; D not resolved. Trimming removed 2 bases at V and 0 bases at J, with 9 bases between. There are 15 residues in the CDR3. Germline V gives CDR1 SGHRS, CDR2 YFSETQ. Full variable domain (rest looked up from reference TRBV5-1 and TRBJ2-1): KAGVTQTPRYLIKTRGQQVTLSCSPISGHRSVSWYQQTPGQGLQFLFEYFSETQRNKGNFPGRFSGRQFSNSRSEMNVSTLELGDSALYLCASSFTRSSYNEQFFGPGTRLTVL.

The table lists this clonotype with many counts. The V and J genes are TRBV5-1 and TRBJ2-3; TRBD1 or TRBD2 may be the D gene (5 bases each). The CDR3 is 16 amino acids. V was pared by 4 bases and J by 2 bases, with 17 bases between. Germline V gives CDR1 SGHRS, CDR2 YFSETQ. The CDR3 DNA reads as TGCGCCAGCAGCCCGGGGACCGCAGCTTCCACAGATACGCAGTATTTT. It yields the protein CASSPGTAASTDTQYF.

This clonotype was counted ten times or more. The CDR3 sequence is CASSHPRESDRFGTDTQYF. The CDR3 DNA follows: TGCGCCAGCAGCCATCCTCGGGAGTCAGACAGGTTTGGCACAGATACGCAGTATTTT. This sequence joins TRBV4-1 and TRBJ2-3, with D perhaps given as TRBD1 or TRBD2 (6 bases each). CDR3 length: 19 residues. V lost 3 bases and J lost 1, with 23 bases in between. From germline, CDR1 is MGHRA and CDR2 YSYEKL.